Presented here are 9 T cell receptor beta chains from one specimen sequenced in a study of blood T cell repertoires in COVID-19 (dated by TCRdb to between 2020 and 2021). The library relied on the immunoSEQ multiplex PCR assay. TCRdb provides this immuneACCESS table in a form limited to in-frame rearrangements. Some clones are lacking; in checked studies, under half of them reflect an unresolved V gene, and why the rest are absent is not known. Counted in this sample were nearly 80,000 clones; around 88% of them appeared once. The ten largest account for roughly 5.3% of the sample. Sample: peripheral blood. The receptors were sampled from a woman older than 75 with active or convalescent COVID-19.

This clone is a singleton in its sample. The J gene is TRBJ1-4, the V gene TRBV28, with 12 positions matching TRBD1. The length of the CDR3 is 15 residues. V lost 4 bases and J lost 8; bases outside the gene matches: 5. The germline CDR1 and CDR2 sequences are MDHEN and SYDVKM. The CDR3 loop is CASSSGTGGREKLFF. CDR3 nucleotide sequence: TGTGCCAGCAGTTCCGGGACAGGGGGCAGAGAAAAACTGTTTTTT. Full variable domain (remainder filled in from reference TRBV28 and TRBJ1-4): DVKVTQSSRYLVKRTGEKVFLECVQDMDHENMFWYRQDPGLGLRLIYFSYDVKMKEKGDIPEGYSVSREKKERFSLILESASTNQTSMYLCASSSGTGGREKLFFGSGTQLSVL.

This chain joins TRBV5-4 and TRBJ2-7, with D tentatively TRBD1 (6 bases). Per germline, CDR1 SGHNT and CDR2 YYREEE (reference sequence). V gave up 3 bases and J gave up 3 bases, with 16 bases separating them. The CDR3 sequence is 15 residues long. CDR3 DNA: TGTGCCAGCAGCTCGAAGTCCGGGACAAGCTACGAGCAGTACTTC. It specifies CASSSKSGTSYEQYF.

A few counts support this clone. This chain uses TRBV2 with TRBJ1-1; D not resolved. V was pared by 4 bases and J by 2 bases, with 5 bases between. The CDR3 extends over 12 amino acids. Germline CDR1 reads SNHLY; CDR2 reads FYNNEI. CDR3 coding DNA: TGTGCCAGCAGTGTACAAAACACTGAAGCTTTCTTT. Translation gives CASSVQNTEAFF.

This sequence joins TRBV3-1 (or the pseudogene TRBV3-2) and TRBJ1-1, with D unclear. The CDR3 has 14 residues. V lost 2 bases, J lost 4 bases, and 11 bases lay in between. Germline CDR1 is LGHDT and CDR2 is YNNKEL (reference sequence). CDR3 DNA: TGTGCCAGCAGCCAAATCTCAGGAGGCACTGAAGCTTTCTTT. Translated, it gives CASSQISGGTEAFF.

CDR3 sequence (DNA): TGTGCCAGCAGCTTAGGCAGGGGGGACTACGAGCAGTACTTC. Amino acid sequence: CASSLGRGDYEQYF. The chain couples TRBV7-3 to TRBJ2-7, with a weak D call TRBD1 (7 bases). Per the germline V gene, CDR1 is SGHTA and CDR2 is FQGTGA. The CDR3 contains 14 residues. The V gene lost 2 bases and the J gene lost 3 bases, with 11 bases spanning the gap.

The chain has TRBV19 and TRBJ2-3, with TRBD2 matching over 9 bases. This CDR3 is 15 amino acids long. With 3 bases clipped from V and 3 bases from J, the junction kept 4 bases outside the gene matches. The germline CDR1 and CDR2 sequences are LNHDA and SQIVND (reference sequence). In nucleotides, the CDR3 is TGTGCCAGTAGTATTCTAGCGGGAAGAACAGATACGCAGTATTTT. It specifies CASSILAGRTDTQYF.

The V gene is TRBV7-2, the J gene TRBJ1-1; 8 bases match TRBD1. Germline V gene sequence: CDR1 SGHTA, CDR2 FQGNSA. Trimming removed 4 bases from V and 5 bases from J; junction bases left unmatched: 6. The CDR3 is 14 residues long. The CDR3 loop reads CASSSQGGITEAFF. In DNA form, the CDR3 reads TGTGCCAGCAGCTCACAGGGGGGGATAACTGAAGCTTTCTTT.

This chain links TRBV6-2 or TRBV6-3 with TRBJ2-4; D might be TRBD2 (5 bases). Germline CDR1 is MNHEY and CDR2 is SVGEGT. The CDR3 sequence is 14 residues long. V was shortened by 5 bases and J by 8 bases, with 16 bases between the two germline ends. CDR3 loop: CASSIIGGGYIQYF. For the CDR3, the DNA is TGTGCCAGCAGTATTATCGGAGGTGGATACATTCAGTACTTC.

The J gene is TRBJ2-3, the V gene TRBV6-1, with a tentative D call TRBD2 (6 bases). This CDR3 comprises 15 residues. V shed 2 bases and J shed 4 bases, with 13 bases lying between them. CDR1 is MNHNS, CDR2 SASEGT, per germline. CDR3 residues: CASSEWRVGADTQYF. Here the CDR3 DNA reads TGTGCCAGCAGTGAATGGAGGGTAGGCGCAGATACGCAGTATTTT.